This TCR beta chain is drawn from a study of graft-versus-host responses after intestinal transplantation. Study summary: Those transplanted obtained multivisceral, liver-intestinal, or isolated intestinal grafts. The whole recipient group had anti-thymocyte globulin induction followed by tacrolimus and steroids for approximately three years.

Study-wide results and caveats: High graft-versus-host to host-versus-graft clonal ratios were found in allografts of patients who had graft-donor T cell macrochimerism. Recipient bone marrow held GvH clones, some seen earlier in ileum or blood.

The J segment lost 1 base and the V segment lost 0 bases, leaving 7 bases of the junction unmatched. Per germline, CDR1 SGHNT and CDR2 YYREEE (reference sequence). The CDR3 loop spans 16 amino acids. Concerning this clone itself: Its specificity is unknown.

Generated by immunoSEQ multiplex PCR, the TCRdb table keeps only in-frame clones and is missing some. The repertoire holds 20,000 to 25,000 clones, with around 94% as singletons. V and J are TRBV5-4 and TRBJ2-7, with 7 nucleotides matching TRBD2. The sequencing here drew on PBMCs, taken 156 days after intestinal transplant. The receptor was derived from a human patient who received an intestinal transplant, so some T cells may come from the graft donor. The CDR3 is CASSLGPGLQSYEQYF. Written as DNA, the CDR3 is TGTGCCAGCAGCTTGGGCCCGGGACTACAGTCCTACGAGCAGTACTTC.